The T cell receptor beta chain under discussion was sequenced for a study of identifying expanded T cells in peripheral blood. Study-level points and caveats: Differentially abundant clones: roughly 1.3 between replicates, around 17 at about 13 days, 19 to 20 at four. Roughly two-week clone count variance significantly increased as total template count grew.

This CDR3 contains 16 residues. Germline V gene sequence: CDR1 MNHNS, CDR2 SASEGT. The germline V and J ends were trimmed by 2 bases and 3 bases, with 14 bases remaining between them. A note on this clone: What it recognizes is unknown.

Collection occurred without any documented infections or immune events in donors. Method: immunoSEQ multiplex PCR; TCRdb's copy keeps in-frame clones and lacks some. The profile shows about 110,000 clones, less than 90% of them singletons. The sample consisted of blood. The receptor's source is a person aged 18 to 70 in good health. The V gene is TRBV6-1, the J gene TRBJ2-1; D may correspond to TRBD1 or TRBD2 (5 bases each). CDR3 protein: CASSELPGSSYNEQFF. The CDR3 region has the DNA TGTGCCAGCAGTGAATTACCAGGGAGCAGCTACAATGAGCAGTTCTTC.